Below, one TCR beta chain is given with its context. Using immunoSEQ multiplex PCR, the repertoire was profiled, and TCRdb retains in-frame clones only, with some absent. The repertoire holds fewer than 200,000 clones, with 93% as singletons. This CDR3 spans 16 amino acids. V lost 5 bases and J lost 3; bases outside the gene matches: 9. CDR1 and CDR2 (germline): SGHAT, FQNNGV. This sample was included in a study of control samples from healthy donors and cancer patients. The V call is TRBV11-2, the J call TRBJ2-3, with 9 bases fitting TRBD1. The sample consisted of blood. The source of this sequence is a woman in her sixties or seventies in good health. The CDR3 sequence: CASSLGRDRATDTQYF. CDR3 bases: TGTGCCAGCAGCCTCGGCCGGGACAGGGCGACAGATACGCAGTATTTT.